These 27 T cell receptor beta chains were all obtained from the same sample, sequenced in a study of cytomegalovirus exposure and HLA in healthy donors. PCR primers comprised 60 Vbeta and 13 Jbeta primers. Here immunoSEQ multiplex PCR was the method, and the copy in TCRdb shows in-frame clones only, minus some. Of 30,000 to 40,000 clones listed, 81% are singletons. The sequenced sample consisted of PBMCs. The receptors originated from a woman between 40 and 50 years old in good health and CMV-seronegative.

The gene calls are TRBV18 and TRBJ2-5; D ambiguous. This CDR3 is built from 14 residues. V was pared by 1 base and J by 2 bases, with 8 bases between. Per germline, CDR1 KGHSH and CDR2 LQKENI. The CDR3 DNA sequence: TGTGCCAGCTCACCACGGCAACTACAAGAGACCCAGTACTTC. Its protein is CASSPRQLQETQYF.

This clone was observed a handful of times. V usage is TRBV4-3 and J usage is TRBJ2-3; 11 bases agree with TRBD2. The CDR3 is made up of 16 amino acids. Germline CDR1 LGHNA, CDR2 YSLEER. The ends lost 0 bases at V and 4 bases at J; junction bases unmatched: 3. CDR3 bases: TGCGCCAGCAGCCAAGATTTAGCGGGGGGGCCAGATACGCAGTATTTT. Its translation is CASSQDLAGGPDTQYF.

CDR3 DNA: TGTGCCAGCAGCTTAGGTGGACTAGCGGGGGGCGGAGATACGCAGTATTTT. Protein: CASSLGGLAGGGDTQYF. The V call is TRBV7-2, the J call TRBJ2-3, with 14 bases fitting TRBD2. Looked up from germline, CDR1 is SGHTA and CDR2 is FQGNSA. The V segment lost 1 base and the J segment 5 bases; nucleotides outside the gene matches: 5. The CDR3 length is 17 residues.

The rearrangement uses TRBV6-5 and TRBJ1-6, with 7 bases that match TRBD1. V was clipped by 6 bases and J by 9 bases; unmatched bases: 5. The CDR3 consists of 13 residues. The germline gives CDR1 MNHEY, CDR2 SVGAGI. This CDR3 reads CASSQGDSSPLHF. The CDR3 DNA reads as TGTGCCAGCAGCCAGGGGGATAGTTCACCCCTCCACTTT.

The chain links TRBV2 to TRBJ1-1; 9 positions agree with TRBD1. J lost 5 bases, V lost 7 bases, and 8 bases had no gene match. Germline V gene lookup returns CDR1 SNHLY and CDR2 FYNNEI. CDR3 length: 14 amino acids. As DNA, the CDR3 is TGTGCCAGCATGAAGACAGGGGGATTTACTGAAGCTTTCTTT. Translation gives CASMKTGGFTEAFF.

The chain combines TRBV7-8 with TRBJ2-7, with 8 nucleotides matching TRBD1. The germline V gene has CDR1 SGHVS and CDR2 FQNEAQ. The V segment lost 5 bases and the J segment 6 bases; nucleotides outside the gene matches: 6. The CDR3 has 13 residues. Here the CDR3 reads CASSPPRGLEQYV. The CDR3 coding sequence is TGTGCCAGCAGCCCCCCCAGGGGGCTCGAGCAGTACGTC.

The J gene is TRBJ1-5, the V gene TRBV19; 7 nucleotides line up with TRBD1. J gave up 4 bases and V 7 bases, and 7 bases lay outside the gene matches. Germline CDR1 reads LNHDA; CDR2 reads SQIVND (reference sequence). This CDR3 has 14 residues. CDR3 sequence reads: CASTENRGNQPQHF. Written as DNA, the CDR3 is TGTGCCAGTACGGAGAACAGGGGTAATCAGCCCCAGCATTTT.

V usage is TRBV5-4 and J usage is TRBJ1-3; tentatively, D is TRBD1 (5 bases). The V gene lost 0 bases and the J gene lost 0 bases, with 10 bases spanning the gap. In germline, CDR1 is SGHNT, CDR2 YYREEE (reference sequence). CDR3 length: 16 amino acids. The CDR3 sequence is CASSLDGGYSGNTIYF. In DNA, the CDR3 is TGTGCCAGCAGCTTGGATGGGGGGTACTCTGGAAACACCATATATTTT.

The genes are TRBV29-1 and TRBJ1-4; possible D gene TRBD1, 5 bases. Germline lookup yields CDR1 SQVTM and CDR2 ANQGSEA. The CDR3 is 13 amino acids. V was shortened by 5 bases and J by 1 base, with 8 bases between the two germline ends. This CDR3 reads CSVIGGTNEKLFF. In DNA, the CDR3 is TGCAGCGTTATCGGGGGAACTAATGAAAAACTGTTTTTT.

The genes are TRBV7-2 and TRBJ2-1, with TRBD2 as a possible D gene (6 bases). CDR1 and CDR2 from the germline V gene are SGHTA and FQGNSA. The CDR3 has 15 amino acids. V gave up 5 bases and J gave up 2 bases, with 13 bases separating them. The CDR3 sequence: CASSPGTSPYNEQFF. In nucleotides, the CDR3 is TGTGCCAGCAGCCCCGGGACTTCTCCCTACAATGAGCAGTTCTTC.

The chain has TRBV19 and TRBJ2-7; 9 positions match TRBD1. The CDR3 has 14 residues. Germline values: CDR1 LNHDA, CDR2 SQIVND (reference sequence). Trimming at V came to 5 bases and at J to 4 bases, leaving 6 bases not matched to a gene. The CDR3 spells CASSPGTGPYEQYF. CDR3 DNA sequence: TGTGCCAGTAGTCCCGGGACAGGGCCATACGAGCAGTACTTC.

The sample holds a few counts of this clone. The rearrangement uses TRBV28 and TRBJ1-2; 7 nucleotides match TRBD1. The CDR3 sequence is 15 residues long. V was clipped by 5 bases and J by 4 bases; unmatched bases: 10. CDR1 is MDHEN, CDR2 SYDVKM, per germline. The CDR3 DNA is TGTGCCAGCAGTCCCCTGGCAGGGGGGCCCTATGGCTACACCTTC. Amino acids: CASSPLAGGPYGYTF.

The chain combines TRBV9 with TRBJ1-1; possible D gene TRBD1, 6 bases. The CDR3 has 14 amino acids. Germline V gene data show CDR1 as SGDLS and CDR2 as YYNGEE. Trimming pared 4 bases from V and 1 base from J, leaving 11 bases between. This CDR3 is CASSPRQANTEAFF. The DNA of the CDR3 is TGTGCCAGCAGCCCCCGACAGGCGAACACTGAAGCTTTCTTT.

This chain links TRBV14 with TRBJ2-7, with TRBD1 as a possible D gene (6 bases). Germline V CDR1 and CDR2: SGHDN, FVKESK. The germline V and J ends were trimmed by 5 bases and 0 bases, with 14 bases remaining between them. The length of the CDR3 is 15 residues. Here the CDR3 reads CASSTGTLSSYEQYF. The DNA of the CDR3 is TGTGCCAGCAGCACCGGGACACTCAGCTCCTACGAGCAGTACTTC.

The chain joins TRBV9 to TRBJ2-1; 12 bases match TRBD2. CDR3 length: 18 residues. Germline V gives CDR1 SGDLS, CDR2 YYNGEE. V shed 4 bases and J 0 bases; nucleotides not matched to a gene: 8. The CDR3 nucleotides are TGTGCCAGCAGCCTGACTAGCGGGGGCCTTAGCTCCTACAATGAGCAGTTCTTC. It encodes CASSLTSGGLSSYNEQFF.

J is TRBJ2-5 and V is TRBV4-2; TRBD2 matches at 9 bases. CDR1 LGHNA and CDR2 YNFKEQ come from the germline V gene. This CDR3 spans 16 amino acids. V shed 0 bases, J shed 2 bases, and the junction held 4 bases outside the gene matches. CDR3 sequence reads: CASSQDGAGGQETQYF. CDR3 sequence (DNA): TGTGCCAGCAGCCAAGATGGGGCGGGGGGGCAAGAGACCCAGTACTTC.

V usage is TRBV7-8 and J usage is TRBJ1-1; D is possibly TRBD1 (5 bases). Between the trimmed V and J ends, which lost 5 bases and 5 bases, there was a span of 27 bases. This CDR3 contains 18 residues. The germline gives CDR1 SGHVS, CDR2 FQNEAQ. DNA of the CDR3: TGTGCCAGCAGCGCCATCGCGGGTTGGGATGGACGGGGGACTGAAGCTTTCTTT. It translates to CASSAIAGWDGRGTEAFF.

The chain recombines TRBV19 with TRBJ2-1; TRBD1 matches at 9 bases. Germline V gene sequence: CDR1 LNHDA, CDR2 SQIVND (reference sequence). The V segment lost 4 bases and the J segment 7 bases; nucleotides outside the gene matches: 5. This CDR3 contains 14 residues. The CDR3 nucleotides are TGTGCCAGTAGTAAAAGGACAGGGGTGAATGAGCAGTTCTTC. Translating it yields CASSKRTGVNEQFF.

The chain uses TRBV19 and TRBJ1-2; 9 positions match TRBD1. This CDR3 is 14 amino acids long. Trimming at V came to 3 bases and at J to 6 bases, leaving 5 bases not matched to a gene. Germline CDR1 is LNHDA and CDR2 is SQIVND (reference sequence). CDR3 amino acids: CASSILTGGHGYTF. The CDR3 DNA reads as TGTGCCAGTAGTATTTTGACAGGGGGACATGGCTACACCTTC.

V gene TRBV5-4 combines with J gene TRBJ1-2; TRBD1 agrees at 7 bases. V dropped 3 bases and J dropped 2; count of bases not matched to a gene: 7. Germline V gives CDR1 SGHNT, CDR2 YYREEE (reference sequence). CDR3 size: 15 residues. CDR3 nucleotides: TGTGCCAGCAGCTCCCGACAGGGACCCAACTATGGCTACACCTTC. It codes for CASSSRQGPNYGYTF.

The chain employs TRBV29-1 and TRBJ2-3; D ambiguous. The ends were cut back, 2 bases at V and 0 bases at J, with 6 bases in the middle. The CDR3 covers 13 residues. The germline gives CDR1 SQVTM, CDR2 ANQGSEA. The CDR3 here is CSVEPYSTDTQYF. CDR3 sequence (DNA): TGCAGCGTTGAACCCTATAGCACAGATACGCAGTATTTT.

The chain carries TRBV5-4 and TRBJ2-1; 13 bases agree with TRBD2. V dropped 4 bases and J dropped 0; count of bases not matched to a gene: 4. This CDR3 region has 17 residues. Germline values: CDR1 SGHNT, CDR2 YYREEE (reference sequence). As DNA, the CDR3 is TGTGCCAGCAGCAAGGGACTAGCGGGGATCTCCTACAATGAGCAGTTCTTC. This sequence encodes CASSKGLAGISYNEQFF. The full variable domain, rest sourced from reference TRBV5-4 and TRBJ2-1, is ETGVTQSPTHLIKTRGQQVTLRCSSQSGHNTVSWYQQALGQGPQFIFQYYREEENGRGNFPPRFSGLQFPNYSSELNVNALELDDSALYLCASSKGLAGISYNEQFFGPGTRLTVL.

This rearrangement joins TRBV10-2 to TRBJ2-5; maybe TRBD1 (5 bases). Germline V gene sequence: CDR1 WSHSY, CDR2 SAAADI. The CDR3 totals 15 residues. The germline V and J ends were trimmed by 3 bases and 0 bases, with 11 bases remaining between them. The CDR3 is CASSDYRRNQETQYF. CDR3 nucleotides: TGCGCCAGCAGTGATTACAGGCGGAACCAAGAGACCCAGTACTTC.

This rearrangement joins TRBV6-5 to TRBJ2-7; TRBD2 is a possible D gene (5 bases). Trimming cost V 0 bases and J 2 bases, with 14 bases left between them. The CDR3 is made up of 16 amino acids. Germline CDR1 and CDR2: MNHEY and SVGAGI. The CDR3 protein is CASSYSILASTYEQYF. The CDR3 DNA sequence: TGTGCCAGCAGTTACTCGATTCTAGCAAGTACCTACGAGCAGTACTTC.

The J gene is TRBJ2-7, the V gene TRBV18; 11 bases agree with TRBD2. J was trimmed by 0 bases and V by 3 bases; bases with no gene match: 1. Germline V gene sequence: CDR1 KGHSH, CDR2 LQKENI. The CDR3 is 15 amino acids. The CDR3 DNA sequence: TGTGCCAGCTCACCGGGACTAGCGGTCTCCTACGAGCAGTACGTC. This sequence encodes CASSPGLAVSYEQYV.

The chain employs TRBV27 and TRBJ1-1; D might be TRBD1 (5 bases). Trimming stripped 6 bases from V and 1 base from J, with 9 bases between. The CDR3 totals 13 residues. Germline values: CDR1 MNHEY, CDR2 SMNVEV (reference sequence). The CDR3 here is CASRATGNTEAFF. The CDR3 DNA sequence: TGTGCCAGCAGGGCTACAGGGAACACTGAAGCTTTCTTT.

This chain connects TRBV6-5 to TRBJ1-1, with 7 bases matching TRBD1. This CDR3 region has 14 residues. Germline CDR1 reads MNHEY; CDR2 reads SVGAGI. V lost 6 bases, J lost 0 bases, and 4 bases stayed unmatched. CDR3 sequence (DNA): TGTGCCAGCAGGCCGACAGGGTTGAACACTGAAGCTTTCTTT. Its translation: CASRPTGLNTEAFF.